Only one count was recorded for the clone carrying this TCR beta chain. The data derive from a study of OX40 agonist ivuxolimab in advanced cancers. The ends were cut back, 0 bases at V and 4 bases at J, with 9 bases in the middle. CDR3 length equals 14 residues. Germline CDR1 is MNHNY and CDR2 is SVGAGI (reference sequence). Clones were read by immunoSEQ multiplex PCR, and TCRdb kept only the in-frame ones, dropping some. The sample carries approximately 73,000 clones, 86% recorded once. The source of this sequence is an adult with an advanced solid tumor such as melanoma, head and neck, liver or kidney cancer. The starting material was CD4+ or CD8+ T cells sorted from blood, obtained in a trial of the OX40 agonist ivuxolimab. The chain combines TRBV6-6 with TRBJ1-1, with a weak D call TRBD1 (6 bases). CDR3: CASSYSVRGTEAFF. The CDR3 DNA follows: TGTGCCAGCAGTTACTCGGTCAGGGGCACTGAAGCTTTCTTT.